This T cell receptor (beta chain) was identified in a study of regulatory T cells in long-lasting Graves disease (dated by TCRdb to the early 2020s). With regard to the full study: Patients with newly diagnosed Graves' disease had been on antithyroid drugs for under 3 months. Peripheral blood TCR sequencing and RNA sequencing compared persistent Graves' disease patients with newly diagnosed Graves' disease patients. The study was conducted in China and was registered as a clinical trial. TCR sequencing covered around 13 persistent and some 20 newly diagnosed Graves' disease patients, around 33 samples in total. Paper-wide results and their limitations: Patients with persistent disease shared more public clonotypes (approximately 2,500) than newly diagnosed patients did (nearly 1,000). Compared with newly diagnosed patients, persistent Graves' disease patients had lower TCR Shannon entropy and fewer highly expanded clones, which suggests clonal expansion. As a limitation, the authors acknowledged that the small sample size may reduce accuracy. The study examined only peripheral blood because the primary lesion, thyroid tissue, could not be accessed. Only the TCR beta chain was sequenced and analyzed. Preferential use of TRBV28, TRBJ1-2 and TRBJ2-5 was observed in persistent disease, whereas TRBV20-1 and TRBJ2-1 were favored in newly diagnosed disease.

In light of the paper, this sample's time point label describes: newly diagnosed GD, antithyroid drugs for less than 3 months. For both TCR sequencing and RNA sequencing, RNA was extracted from PBMCs in TRIzol. The diagnosis of Graves' disease was made according to American Thyroid Association guidelines. Recruitment of patients was carried out at an endocrinology department in Xi'an, China. Each patient gave 8.5 to 9.5 milliliters of peripheral blood, collected in an EDTA anticoagulant tube. Ficoll Paque Plus density gradient separation was used to isolate PBMCs, and no further T cell sorting was done. An Agilent 2100 Bioanalyzer and agarose gel were used to check RNA quality, while a NanoDrop 2000 measured RNA concentration. The germline V gene (reference sequence) specifies LNHNV as CDR1 and YYDKDF as CDR2. Relative to germline, V is missing 5 bases and J is missing 0 bases, with 3 bases of the junction outside any gene match. The CDR3 runs 15 residues from the cysteine to the phenylalanine. The read is trimmed to its CDR3 DNA, 45 bases read in frame from base 1.

Library method: multiplex PCR. The instrument was an Illumina HiSeq 4000. TCR beta libraries were built with iRepertoire HTBI primers and Arm-PCR amplification of CDR3 regions. Before sequencing, the PCR products underwent gel purification. Under the source paper's analysis protocol: Gene usage analysis of CDR3 amino acid clonotypes relied on the approximately 62 TRBV and 13 to 15 TRBJ segments identified across samples. Filtered high-quality paired reads were merged into contigs using COPE and FqMerger. BLAST was used to align contigs to IMGT TRBV, TRBD and TRBJ reference genes, and CDR3 was defined according to IMGT. Clonotypes above 0.1% frequency were classified as highly expanded clones. Shannon entropy served as the measure of repertoire diversity, while the Gini coefficient captured V-J evenness. A clonotype found in more than one individual was treated as public. In TCRdb, the public reads were trimmed at Q25 with fastp and aligned with MiXCR, with productive beta chains retained. For every CDR3 protein sequence, its rows merge into one entry that carries the most common genes and DNA. The V and J calls and clone size are TCRdb's, not the authors'. The sample table lists about 470,000 distinct CDR3 sequences, about 16% of them with a count of one. The biggest ten clones account for 16% of the sample.

This clonotype was seen at least ten times. Which antigen it targets is not known. No much larger clone exists at a distance of one base, and base qualities are not known. These data also featured in a second study, about T cells in Graves' hyperthyroidism and ophthalmopathy. Taken from the second paper: Stable Graves' hyperthyroidism was defined as the absence of progression to ophthalmopathy over 18 months of follow-up. Hyperthyroidism patients were newly diagnosed, with disease duration under 2 months, and aged 18 to 65 years. Patients with uncontrolled infections, other autoimmune diseases, pregnancy or lactation were excluded. Clinical symptoms, serum thyroxine and TRAb, thyroid ultrasound, and orbital computed tomography formed the basis for the diagnoses. For the first round of RT-PCR on the TCR CDR3, the HTBI primer set was used together with the Qiagen OneStep RT-PCR kit. Most expanded thyroid clonotypes (frequency above 0.001) were also detected in blood, suggesting blood repertoires may reflect thyroid immune responses. A model built on a 13 V-J signature distinguished ophthalmopathy from stable hyperthyroidism, reaching about 88% sensitivity and around 81% specificity in cross-validation and 80%/75% in testing. During validation, the model predicted progression to ophthalmopathy a median of about 5.9 months ahead of onset, with roughly 65% sensitivity and roughly 72% specificity. To identify TCR V-J signatures that set the groups apart, the researchers used a discovery cohort of about a hundred patients, made up of fewer than 50 with Graves' ophthalmopathy and some 55 with stable Graves' hyperthyroidism. Prospective prediction of ophthalmopathy was tested in an independent validation cohort of approximately 19 hyperthyroidism patients and some 17 patients who later progressed to ophthalmopathy. The approximately 98 discovery patients were randomly divided into training and test sets at a 7:3 ratio. Thyroid tissue and blood T-cell repertoires from six Graves' hyperthyroidism patients were also compared in the study. After blood sampling, hyperthyroidism patients were treated with methimazole at a starting dose of 30 mg daily, and ophthalmopathy patients were treated with high-dose intravenous methylprednisolone. The libraries were constructed in a second round of multiplex PCR and then size-selected and purified. Libraries were sequenced paired-end with 100 bp reads on an Illumina HiSeq2000. Raw data were processed with SOAPnuke, discarding reads with adapters, uncalled bases, mean Phred below 15, or no exact constant-primer or identifier match. High-quality paired reads were merged with COPE v1.2.5, and unique nucleotide sequences were defined as clonotypes. MiTCR v1.1 was used to align the clonotypes against IMGT TRBV, TRBD and TRBJ reference segments. Analysis was restricted to V-J combinations with a frequency above 0.0001, which covered roughly 99% of repertoires. A TCS score was defined as the ratio of F50 (clonal expansion) to E x V (chaos), with BLOSUM62-based TCRdist applied between CDR3 peptides within each V-J. Welch's t-statistics and random forest reduced fewer than 600 V-J features to 13, which were used in a naive Bayes classifier (R e1071). Sample size was not statistically predetermined, and investigators were not blinded to group allocation. The paper reports TCR Vbeta CDR3 sequencing of some 140 peripheral blood samples: 40 to 45 ophthalmopathy, 70 to 85 hyperthyroidism and approximately 17 progressor patients.

This clonotype originated in a woman aged 25 to 45 with Graves disease. Donor details come from another sample of the same person, matched by shared clones. The sample here was peripheral blood mononuclear cells (PBMCs), taken at new diagnosis, from a patient treated with antithyroid drugs. The chain joins TRBV15 to TRBJ2-1; 8 of the junction bases match TRBD1. The DNA sequence reads TGTGCCACCAGCGATGGACAGGGCTCCTACAATGAGCAGTTCTTC. This gives the protein CATSDGQGSYNEQFF.